A selection of T cell receptor beta chains follows, all from one sample in a study of T cell repertoires in cytomegalovirus infection. A single record per CDR3 protein comes from TCRdb applying MiXCR to the reads. The sample records a few hundred thousand distinct CDR3 sequences, approximately 42% being singletons. These receptors are not linked to any known antigen. The sample here was cultured PBMCs, taken from culture after CMV antigen stimulation. Every receptor here comes from a human donor in good health (CMV status not recorded). Some clones in this sample may be carry-over from other donors' samples. CDR3s include the opening cysteine and the closing phenylalanine or tryptophan. A D gene is named only where the DNA matches it firmly. Only some rows state a clone size, as once, few, many or a class for expanded clones.

cdr3_aa: CASRQPGQGKNEQFF
cdr3_nt: TGTGCCAGCAGGCAGCCGGGACAGGGAAAAAATGAGCAGTTCTTC
v_call: TRBV6-1
j_call: TRBJ2-1
d_call: TRBD1
clone_size: .

cdr3_aa: CASSLRQGVSYEQYF
cdr3_nt: TGTGCCAGCAGCCTACGACAGGGGGTCTCCTACGAGCAGTACTTC
v_call: TRBV7-6
j_call: TRBJ2-7
d_call: TRBD1
clone_size: few

cdr3_aa: CASSRGAAAGDTQYF
cdr3_nt: TGTGCCAGCTCCCGAGGTGCGGCGGCGGGAGATACGCAGTATTTT
v_call: TRBV6-4
j_call: TRBJ2-3
d_call: .
clone_size: .

cdr3_aa: CASSFLGQPNDEQFF
cdr3_nt: TGTGCCAGCAGTTTTCTGGGTCAGCCTAACGATGAGCAGTTCTTC
v_call: TRBV12-3/TRBV12-4
j_call: TRBJ2-1
d_call: .
clone_size: .

cdr3_aa: CAISEGGSEQYF
cdr3_nt: TGTGCCATCAGTGAGGGCGGTTCGGAGCAGTACTTC
v_call: TRBV10-3
j_call: TRBJ2-7
d_call: .
clone_size: .

cdr3_aa: CASSLAGVNQPQHF
cdr3_nt: TGTGCCAGCAGCTTAGCCGGGGTCAATCAGCCCCAGCATTTT
v_call: TRBV7-9
j_call: TRBJ1-5
d_call: .
clone_size: many

cdr3_aa: CASSLGTSSSQETQYF
cdr3_nt: TGTGCCAGCAGCTTGGGGACTAGCAGCTCCCAAGAGACCCAGTACTTC
v_call: TRBV11-3
j_call: TRBJ2-5
d_call: TRBD2
clone_size: .

cdr3_aa: CASSSMPESPLHF
cdr3_nt: TGTGCCAGCAGTTCTATGCCAGAATCACCCCTCCACTTT
v_call: TRBV12-3/TRBV12-4
j_call: TRBJ1-6
d_call: .
clone_size: .

cdr3_aa: CSAREGGREQYF
cdr3_nt: TGCAGTGCTAGAGAGGGAGGGCGCGAGCAGTACTTC
v_call: TRBV20-1
j_call: TRBJ2-7
d_call: TRBD2
clone_size: .

cdr3_aa: CASRSDDSPLHF
cdr3_nt: TGTGCCAGCAGAAGCGACGATTCACCCCTCCACTTT
v_call: TRBV6-5
j_call: TRBJ1-6
d_call: .
clone_size: .

cdr3_aa: CASSLESGTSYEQYF
cdr3_nt: TGTGCCAGCAGCTTAGAGTCGGGGACGTCCTACGAGCAGTACTTC
v_call: TRBV7-2
j_call: TRBJ2-7
d_call: .
clone_size: .

cdr3_aa: CASSGGSAGSPLHF
cdr3_nt: TGTGCCAGCAGCGGCGGGTCCGCCGGGTCACCCCTCCACTTT
v_call: TRBV7-2
j_call: TRBJ1-6
d_call: .
clone_size: .

cdr3_aa: CASMRNTEAFF
cdr3_nt: TGTGCCAGCATGCGGAACACTGAAGCTTTCTTT
v_call: TRBV2
j_call: TRBJ1-1
d_call: .
clone_size: .

cdr3_aa: CASTFLDSSYNEQFF
cdr3_nt: TGTGCCAGCACCTTCCTAGATAGCTCCTACAATGAGCAGTTCTTC
v_call: TRBV7-9
j_call: TRBJ2-1
d_call: .
clone_size: few

cdr3_aa: CASSSRQTNQPQHF
cdr3_nt: TGTGCCAGCAGTTCCCGACAGACTAATCAGCCCCAGCATTTT
v_call: TRBV12-3/TRBV12-4
j_call: TRBJ1-5
d_call: .
clone_size: few

cdr3_aa: CASSSNTGSRQYF
cdr3_nt: TGTGCCAGCAGCTCCAATACAGGGAGTAGGCAGTACTTC
v_call: TRBV7-9
j_call: TRBJ2-7
d_call: .
clone_size: .

cdr3_aa: CASFPGRATGELFF
cdr3_nt: TGTGCCAGCTTCCCTGGTCGGGCCACCGGGGAGCTGTTTTTT
v_call: TRBV7-2
j_call: TRBJ2-2
d_call: .
clone_size: many

cdr3_aa: CASRQTGGPYNEQFF
cdr3_nt: TGTGCCAGCAGGCAAACAGGGGGCCCCTACAATGAGCAGTTCTTC
v_call: TRBV7-9
j_call: TRBJ2-1
d_call: TRBD1
clone_size: few

cdr3_aa: CASSSQGTASWGYEQYF
cdr3_nt: TGTGCCAGCAGCTCCCAAGGTACGGCGTCGTGGGGCTACGAGCAGTACTTC
v_call: TRBV7-2
j_call: TRBJ2-7
d_call: .
clone_size: few

cdr3_aa: CASSKGTPASYEQYF
cdr3_nt: TGTGCCAGCAGCAAAGGGACACCGGCCTCCTACGAGCAGTACTTC
v_call: TRBV7-8
j_call: TRBJ2-7
d_call: .
clone_size: few

cdr3_aa: CASSLRDRTLDEQFF
cdr3_nt: TGTGCCAGCAGCCTCCGGGACAGAACGCTGGATGAGCAGTTCTTC
v_call: TRBV7-9
j_call: TRBJ2-1
d_call: TRBD1
clone_size: .

cdr3_aa: CASKGRVGGNQPQHF
cdr3_nt: TGTGCCAGTAAGGGGAGGGTAGGGGGCAATCAGCCCCAGCATTTT
v_call: TRBV19
j_call: TRBJ1-5
d_call: .
clone_size: once

cdr3_aa: CASSWTPTQQYGYTF
cdr3_nt: TGTGCCAGCAGCTGGACCCCTACCCAGCAATATGGCTACACCTTC
v_call: TRBV7-8
j_call: TRBJ1-2
d_call: .
clone_size: .

cdr3_aa: CASSYLAGETYEQYF
cdr3_nt: TGTGCCAGCAGTTACCTAGCGGGGGAGACCTACGAGCAGTACTTC
v_call: TRBV6-5
j_call: TRBJ2-7
d_call: TRBD2
clone_size: .

cdr3_aa: CASSLARGQSYERYF
cdr3_nt: TGTGCCAGCAGCTTGGCCAGAGGACAGTCCTACGAGCGGTACTTC
v_call: TRBV11-2
j_call: TRBJ2-7
d_call: .
clone_size: .

cdr3_aa: CASSYRQGRTDTQYF
cdr3_nt: TGTGCCAGCAGCTACAGACAGGGGCGGACAGATACGCAGTATTTT
v_call: TRBV7-2
j_call: TRBJ2-3
d_call: TRBD1
clone_size: .

cdr3_aa: CASGAGPDVASRDTQYF
cdr3_nt: TGCGCCAGCGGCGCGGGGCCGGACGTGGCAAGTCGAGATACGCAGTATTTT
v_call: TRBV4-1
j_call: TRBJ2-3
d_call: .
clone_size: .

cdr3_aa: CASSGQGRDQPQHF
cdr3_nt: TGTGCCAGCTCGGGACAGGGAAGAGATCAGCCCCAGCATTTT
v_call: TRBV18
j_call: TRBJ1-5
d_call: TRBD1
clone_size: .

cdr3_aa: CASSQGQGSTDTQYF
cdr3_nt: TGTGCCAGCTCACAGGGACAGGGGAGCACAGATACGCAGTATTTT
v_call: TRBV18
j_call: TRBJ2-3
d_call: TRBD1
clone_size: few

cdr3_aa: CASSILDSTNTGELFF
cdr3_nt: TGTGCCAGTAGTATATTGGACAGTACGAACACCGGGGAGCTGTTTTTT
v_call: TRBV19
j_call: TRBJ2-2
d_call: .
clone_size: few

cdr3_aa: CASSSRSGTRVGELFF
cdr3_nt: TGTGCCAGCAGCTCCCGGAGCGGGACTAGGGTCGGGGAGCTGTTTTTT
v_call: TRBV7-6
j_call: TRBJ2-2
d_call: TRBD2
clone_size: few

cdr3_aa: CASSPYGGALNNEQFF
cdr3_nt: TGTGCCAGCAGTCCCTACGGGGGCGCCCTAAACAATGAGCAGTTCTTC
v_call: TRBV12-3/TRBV12-4
j_call: TRBJ2-1
d_call: .
clone_size: .

cdr3_aa: CSAIRLAGGSDEQFF
cdr3_nt: TGCAGTGCTATCCGACTAGCGGGGGGCTCCGATGAGCAGTTCTTC
v_call: TRBV20-1
j_call: TRBJ2-1
d_call: TRBD2
clone_size: few

cdr3_aa: CASSYLLTPRGYTF
cdr3_nt: TGTGCCAGCAGTTACCTACTTACCCCCCGTGGCTACACCTTC
v_call: TRBV12-3/TRBV12-4
j_call: TRBJ1-2
d_call: .
clone_size: few

cdr3_aa: CASSPGQLSTDTQYF
cdr3_nt: TGTGCCAGCAGCCCGGGACAGCTTAGCACAGATACGCAGTATTTT
v_call: TRBV6-8
j_call: TRBJ2-3
d_call: TRBD1
clone_size: .

cdr3_aa: CASSPPTGMAGELFF
cdr3_nt: TGTGCCAGCTCACCACCGACAGGGATGGCCGGGGAGCTGTTTTTT
v_call: TRBV18
j_call: TRBJ2-2
d_call: TRBD1
clone_size: few

cdr3_aa: CASSTDRDPIYEQYF
cdr3_nt: TGTGCCAGCAGCACCGACCGGGACCCGATCTACGAGCAGTACTTC
v_call: TRBV7-2
j_call: TRBJ2-7
d_call: .
clone_size: few

cdr3_aa: CASQSGDYNEQFF
cdr3_nt: TGTGCCAGCCAAAGCGGGGATTACAATGAGCAGTTCTTC
v_call: TRBV6-2/TRBV6-3
j_call: TRBJ2-1
d_call: TRBD2
clone_size: few

cdr3_aa: CASSLDRTYVYF
cdr3_nt: TGTGCCAGCAGCTTAGACAGGACGTACGTTTATTTT
v_call: TRBV7-2
j_call: TRBJ2-3
d_call: .
clone_size: .

cdr3_aa: CASSPTMADQPQHF
cdr3_nt: TGTGCCAGCAGCCCTACAATGGCCGATCAGCCCCAGCATTTT
v_call: TRBV4-2
j_call: TRBJ1-5
d_call: .
clone_size: .

cdr3_aa: CASSYYTGGEQFF
cdr3_nt: TGTGCCAGCAGTTACTACACTGGGGGTGAGCAGTTCTTC
v_call: TRBV6-2/TRBV6-3
j_call: TRBJ2-1
d_call: .
clone_size: few

cdr3_aa: CASSSTGSETQYF
cdr3_nt: TGTGCCAGCAGCTCGACAGGTTCTGAGACCCAGTACTTC
v_call: TRBV7-2
j_call: TRBJ2-5
d_call: .
clone_size: many

cdr3_aa: CASSLGPHTDTQSF
cdr3_nt: TGTGCCAGCAGCTTGGGACCACACACAGATACGCAGTCTTTT
v_call: TRBV7-2
j_call: TRBJ2-3
d_call: .
clone_size: .

cdr3_aa: CASLGGATRALTDTQYF
cdr3_nt: TGTGCCAGCCTAGGGGGCGCAACGCGGGCGCTCACAGATACGCAGTATTTT
v_call: TRBV6-1
j_call: TRBJ2-3
d_call: TRBD1
clone_size: few

cdr3_aa: CASSSQGAFYEQYF
cdr3_nt: TGTGCCAGCAGTTCCCAGGGGGCGTTCTACGAGCAGTACTTC
v_call: TRBV6-1
j_call: TRBJ2-7
d_call: TRBD1
clone_size: .

cdr3_aa: CASSFRENTEAFF
cdr3_nt: TGTGCCAGCAGCTTTCGGGAGAACACTGAAGCTTTCTTT
v_call: TRBV7-2
j_call: TRBJ1-1
d_call: .
clone_size: many

cdr3_aa: CASSLHWGPSNTYEQYF
cdr3_nt: TGCGCCAGCAGCCTCCATTGGGGGCCTAGTAACACCTACGAGCAGTACTTC
v_call: TRBV5-1
j_call: TRBJ2-7
d_call: .
clone_size: .

cdr3_aa: CASSPRGQATNEKLFF
cdr3_nt: TGTGCCAGCTCACCAAGGGGACAGGCAACTAATGAAAAACTGTTTTTT
v_call: TRBV18
j_call: TRBJ1-4
d_call: TRBD1
clone_size: .

cdr3_aa: CASSPQTGSETQYF
cdr3_nt: TGTGCCAGCAGCCCACAGACAGGGTCAGAGACCCAGTACTTC
v_call: TRBV5-4
j_call: TRBJ2-5
d_call: TRBD1
clone_size: .

cdr3_aa: CASSSTAGGGETQYF
cdr3_nt: TGTGCCAGCAGCTCCACGGCGGGCGGCGGGGAGACCCAGTACTTC
v_call: TRBV7-2
j_call: TRBJ2-5
d_call: .
clone_size: few

cdr3_aa: CASRPSGRGETQYF
cdr3_nt: TGTGCCAGCAGACCTAGCGGGAGGGGGGAGACCCAGTACTTC
v_call: TRBV7-6
j_call: TRBJ2-5
d_call: TRBD2
clone_size: few

cdr3_aa: CASSPERGVRETQYF
cdr3_nt: TGCGCCAGCAGCCCGGAGCGGGGGGTGCGTGAGACCCAGTACTTC
v_call: TRBV5-1
j_call: TRBJ2-5
d_call: TRBD2
clone_size: .

cdr3_aa: CASSRQGIQETQYF
cdr3_nt: TGTGCCAGCAGCCGTCAGGGGATCCAAGAGACCCAGTACTTC
v_call: TRBV7-2
j_call: TRBJ2-5
d_call: .
clone_size: many